Following are 24 T cell receptor beta chains from one sample sequenced in a study of coeliac disease. Method: immunoSEQ multiplex PCR; TCRdb's copy keeps in-frame clones and lacks some. Here the sample spans roughly 5,200 clones, approximately 74% being singletons. The sample consisted of lamina propria lymphocytes from the gut. These TCRs come from a woman between 18 and 29 years old with active celiac disease.

The CDR3 nucleotides read TGTGCCAGCAGCAAAGCTCGGGGAAGCTACACCTTC. Protein: CASSKARGSYTF. This chain links TRBV21-1 with TRBJ1-2. TRBV21-1 is classified as a pseudogene. The CDR3 is 12 residues long.

The chain links TRBV4-2 to TRBJ2-5; 10 bases match TRBD2. The CDR3 is 15 residues long. The ends lost 4 bases at V and 2 bases at J; junction bases unmatched: 4. The germline V gene encodes CDR1 LGHNA and CDR2 YNFKEQ. The CDR3 sequence is CASSRTLAGQETQYF. In nucleotides, the CDR3 is TGTGCCAGCAGCCGCACACTAGCGGGACAAGAGACCCAGTACTTC.

The V gene is TRBV6-1, the J gene TRBJ2-1, with unresolved D. Germline assignment: CDR1 MNHNS and CDR2 SASEGT. Trimming cost V 10 bases and J 7 bases, with 8 bases left between them. The CDR3 has 10 residues. CDR3 nucleotides: TGTGCCACCTCCAGGAATGAGCAGTTCTTC. Protein product: CATSRNEQFF.

The chain has TRBV19 and TRBJ1-2, with D perhaps TRBD1 (5 bases). Germline CDR1 and CDR2: LNHDA and SQIVND (reference sequence). The ends were cut back, 5 bases at V and 5 bases at J, with 15 bases in the middle. The CDR3 loop spans 14 amino acids. The CDR3 reads CASSYRQPTYGYTF. The CDR3 DNA sequence: TGTGCCAGTAGTTACCGACAGCCCACATATGGCTACACCTTC.

In its sample, this clone was seen a few times. This sequence joins TRBV5-4 and TRBJ2-1, with a tentative D call TRBD1 (6 bases). CDR1 is SGHNT, CDR2 YYREEE, per germline (reference sequence). V lost 5 bases and J lost 4, with 7 bases in between. This CDR3 is built from 12 residues. The CDR3, as DNA: TGTGCCAGCAGAGGACAGTACAATGAGCAGTTCTTC. The encoded protein is CASRGQYNEQFF.

This clone was detected a few times. The chain combines TRBV10-2 with TRBJ2-1; TRBD2 is a possible D gene (6 bases). V lost 3 bases and J lost 7, with 10 bases in between. Germline V CDR1 and CDR2: WSHSY, SAAADI. The CDR3 totals 13 residues. Here the CDR3 reads CASSDPAGNEQFF. For the CDR3, the DNA is TGCGCCAGCAGTGATCCCGCGGGGAATGAGCAGTTCTTC.

CDR3 residues: CTSSQEAGLSTDTQYF. CDR3 sequence (DNA): TGCACCAGCAGCCAAGAGGCGGGATTGAGCACAGATACGCAGTATTTT. The chain couples TRBV1 to TRBJ2-3; the D segment call TRBD2 is taken from the table without a DNA check. TRBV1 is a listed pseudogene. The CDR3 has 16 amino acids.

J is TRBJ2-5 and V is TRBV5-5; D remains unclear. Trimming shortened V by 4 bases and J by 5 bases, and 12 bases separated the two germline ends. Germline-derived CDR1 and CDR2 are SGHKS and YYEKEE (reference sequence). The CDR3 is made up of 13 amino acids. The CDR3 loop is CASSPVFRETQYF. The CDR3, as DNA: TGTGCCAGCAGCCCTGTCTTTCGGGAGACCCAGTACTTC.

V usage is TRBV2 and J usage is TRBJ2-3, with TRBD2 identical over 11 bases. J was trimmed by 2 bases and V by 6 bases; bases with no gene match: 1. The CDR3 spans 14 residues. Germline lookup yields CDR1 SNHLY and CDR2 FYNNEI. The CDR3 sequence: CASRLAGATDTQYF. The CDR3, as DNA: TGTGCCAGCAGACTAGCGGGGGCCACAGATACGCAGTATTTT.

This sequence joins TRBV21-1 and TRBJ2-1; TRBD2, the table's D call, lacks a check against the DNA. TRBV21-1 represents a pseudogene. The CDR3 covers 16 residues. This CDR3 is CASTEQPERGDNEQFF. In nucleotides, the CDR3 is TGTGCCAGCACCGAACAACCTGAACGCGGGGACAATGAGCAGTTCTTC.

V is TRBV5-6 and J is TRBJ2-5, with D unclear. This CDR3 has 13 amino acids. Trimming cost V 0 bases and J 3 bases, with 6 bases left between them. Germline V gene lookup returns CDR1 SGHDT and CDR2 YYEEEE. The CDR3: CASSLVQKETQYF. The CDR3 region has the DNA TGTGCCAGCAGCTTGGTCCAGAAAGAGACCCAGTACTTC. The entire variable domain, with the rest obtained from reference TRBV5-6 and TRBJ2-5, is as follows: DAGVTQSPTHLIKTRGQQVTLRCSPKSGHDTVSWYQQALGQGPQFIFQYYEEEERQRGNFPDRFSGHQFPNYSSELNVNALLLGDSALYLCASSLVQKETQYFGPGTRLLVL.

The chain employs TRBV28 and TRBJ2-3, with 10 bases that match TRBD1. CDR1 and CDR2 from the germline V gene are MDHEN and SYDVKM. CDR3 length: 15 residues. V lost 5 bases to trimming and J lost 3 bases; unmatched junction nucleotides: 5. In DNA, the CDR3 is TGTGCCAGCAGTCTCGGACAGGGGGATACAGATACGCAGTATTTT. It is translated as CASSLGQGDTDTQYF.

The gene calls are TRBV4-1 and TRBJ2-7; 7 bases line up with TRBD1. The germline V gene encodes CDR1 MGHRA and CDR2 YSYEKL. The ends lost 4 bases at V and 2 bases at J; junction bases unmatched: 2. There are 13 residues in the CDR3. The CDR3 sequence is CASSLGTAYEQYF. The CDR3, as DNA: TGCGCCAGCAGCCTGGGGACAGCCTACGAGCAGTACTTC.

The chain combines TRBV5-1 with TRBJ1-1; D is possibly TRBD1 (5 bases). With 4 bases removed from V and 3 bases from J, the gap between germline ends came to 13 bases. The CDR3 has 14 amino acids. Germline-derived CDR1 and CDR2 are SGHRS and YFSETQ. The CDR3, as DNA: TGCGCCAGCAGCCTCCAGGGTTCAGACACTGAAGCTTTCTTT. Amino acid sequence: CASSLQGSDTEAFF.

The V call is TRBV30, the J call TRBJ1-1; a possible D gene is TRBD1 (6 bases). Germline CDR1 is GTSNPN and CDR2 is SVGIG (reference sequence). The CDR3 has 16 amino acids. V lost 7 bases to trimming and J lost 1 base, with 22 bases between them. Written as DNA, the CDR3 is TGTGCCTCAGCCGCGGGGGGGGCGGGACAGAACACTGAAGCTTTCTTT. The encoded protein is CASAAGGAGQNTEAFF.

In its sample, this clone was seen a few times. This chain links TRBV7-9 with TRBJ2-5; possibly TRBD2 for D (7 bases). The CDR3 has 14 amino acids. Trimming removed 5 bases from V and 3 bases from J, with 13 bases in between. CDR1 and CDR2 from the germline V gene are SEHNR and FQNEAQ (reference sequence). The chain's CDR3 is CASSPGGGEETQYF. The CDR3 coding sequence is TGTGCCAGCAGCCCCGGAGGGGGGGAAGAGACCCAGTACTTC.

J is TRBJ1-3 and V is TRBV5-6, with no clear D. V gave up 1 base and J gave up 5 bases, with 7 bases separating them. Germline V gives CDR1 SGHDT, CDR2 YYEEEE. The CDR3 runs to 13 residues. The DNA for the CDR3 is TGTGCCAGCAGCTTGACAGCCAGAAACACCATATATTTT. Its protein is CASSLTARNTIYF. Variable domain in full (rest from reference TRBV5-6 and TRBJ1-3): DAGVTQSPTHLIKTRGQQVTLRCSPKSGHDTVSWYQQALGQGPQFIFQYYEEEERQRGNFPDRFSGHQFPNYSSELNVNALLLGDSALYLCASSLTARNTIYFGEGSWLTVV.

This clone was detected a few times. V usage is TRBV30 and J usage is TRBJ1-5, with 8 nucleotides matching TRBD1. CDR1 GTSNPN and CDR2 SVGIG come from the germline V gene (reference sequence). Unmatched junction bases numbered 7, after V lost 1 base and J lost 2 bases. The CDR3 length is 16 residues. CDR3 loop: CAWSDRGGYGNQPQHF. The DNA of the CDR3 is TGTGCCTGGAGTGACAGGGGGGGATATGGCAATCAGCCCCAGCATTTT. Supplemented by reference TRBV30 and TRBJ1-5, the full variable domain reads SQTIHQWPATLVQPVGSPLSLECTVEGTSNPNLYWYRQAAGRGLQLLFYSVGIGQISSEVPQNLSASRPQDRQFILSSKKLLLSDSGFYLCAWSDRGGYGNQPQHFGDGTRLSIL.

The chain links TRBV7-9 to TRBJ2-3; tentatively, D is TRBD2 (6 bases). Deletions cut 5 bases from V and 10 bases from J, with 19 bases between. The CDR3 consists of 14 residues. Germline V CDR1 and CDR2: SEHNR, FQNEAQ (reference sequence). CDR3 DNA sequence: TGTGCCAGCAGCCCCAAAAGGGACTCGGTTGCGCAGTATTTT. This encodes CASSPKRDSVAQYF.

The chain uses TRBV21-1 and TRBJ1-5. TRBV21-1 is a listed pseudogene. CDR3 length: 20 amino acids. CDR3 sequence: CASSKRLKGGVDYSNQPQHF. The CDR3 region has the DNA TGTGCCAGCAGCAAAAGATTAAAGGGAGGGGTCGACTATAGCAATCAGCCCCAGCATTTT.

This chain connects TRBV5-1 to TRBJ2-5, with 9 positions matching TRBD1. The V and J ends lost 0 bases and 2 bases, in that order; junction bases with no gene match: 5. Germline-derived CDR1 and CDR2 are SGHRS and YFSETQ. The CDR3 covers 16 residues. The CDR3 reads CASSLVTGGGQETQYF. As DNA, the CDR3 is TGCGCCAGCAGCTTGGTTACAGGGGGCGGTCAAGAGACCCAGTACTTC.

This chain links TRBV14 with TRBJ2-7; 9 bases are a match to TRBD1. The CDR3 extends over 16 amino acids. Unmatched junction bases numbered 8, after V lost 1 base and J lost 4 bases. Germline V lookup: CDR1 SGHDN, CDR2 FVKESK. CDR3 sequence: CASSQVRGQGEYEQYF. CDR3 nucleotide sequence: TGTGCCAGCAGCCAAGTTAGGGGACAGGGAGAATACGAGCAGTACTTC.

The V and J genes are TRBV6-1 and TRBJ1-4; D gene unclear. The germline V gene encodes CDR1 MNHNS and CDR2 SASEGT. CDR3 length: 12 amino acids. The germline V and J ends were trimmed by 3 bases and 9 bases, with 8 bases remaining between them. CDR3 protein: CASSDDTQKLFF. As DNA, the CDR3 is TGTGCCAGCAGTGACGATACACAAAAACTGTTTTTT.

This sequence joins TRBV10-3 and TRBJ2-5; D may be TRBD2 (5 bases). Germline CDR1 ENHRY, CDR2 SYGVKD. Trimming removed 4 bases at V and 4 bases at J, with 13 bases between. The CDR3 sequence is 14 residues long. The CDR3 is CAISGGGPSETQYF. DNA of the CDR3: TGTGCCATCAGTGGCGGCGGGCCCTCAGAGACCCAGTACTTC.